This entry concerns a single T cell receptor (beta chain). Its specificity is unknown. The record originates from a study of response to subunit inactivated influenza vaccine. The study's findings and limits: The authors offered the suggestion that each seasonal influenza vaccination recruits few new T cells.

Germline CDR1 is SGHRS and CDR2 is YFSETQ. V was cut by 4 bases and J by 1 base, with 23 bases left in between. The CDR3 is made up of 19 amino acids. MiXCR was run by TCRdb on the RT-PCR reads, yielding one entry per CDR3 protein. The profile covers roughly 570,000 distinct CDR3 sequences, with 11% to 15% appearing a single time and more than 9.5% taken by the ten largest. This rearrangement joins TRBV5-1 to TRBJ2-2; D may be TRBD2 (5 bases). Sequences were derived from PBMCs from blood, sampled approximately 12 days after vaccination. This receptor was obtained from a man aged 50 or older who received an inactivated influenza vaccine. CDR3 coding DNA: TGCGCCAGCAGCACCCCACGAGCGGAGAGTTTGGTGAACACCGGGGAGCTGTTTTTT. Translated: CASSTPRAESLVNTGELFF.